This T cell receptor (beta chain) was identified in a study of blood T cell repertoires in COVID-19. Study-wide context: COVID-19 samples, acute and convalescent, were from the United States, Italy and Spain. The analysed material was cDNA or gDNA that came from T cells, B-cell-depleted T cells, or PBMCs.

Germline-derived CDR1 and CDR2 are LNHDA and SQIVND (reference sequence). CDR3 length: 14 residues. Trimming took 9 bases from V and 8 from J; bases not matched to a gene: 11. The repertoire was sequenced with immunoSEQ multiplex PCR; TCRdb's copy has only in-frame clones and lacks some. The sample comprises around 21,000 clones, roughly 89% of which are singletons, and less than 7.5% rests with the top ten. Source material: peripheral blood. The receptor was derived from an elderly woman with active COVID-19. This chain joins TRBV19 and TRBJ1-2; 11 nucleotides match TRBD1. CDR3 sequence (DNA): TGTGCCAGCCGAACGGACAGGGGGCTGAGGGGCTACACCTTC. Protein sequence: CASRTDRGLRGYTF.